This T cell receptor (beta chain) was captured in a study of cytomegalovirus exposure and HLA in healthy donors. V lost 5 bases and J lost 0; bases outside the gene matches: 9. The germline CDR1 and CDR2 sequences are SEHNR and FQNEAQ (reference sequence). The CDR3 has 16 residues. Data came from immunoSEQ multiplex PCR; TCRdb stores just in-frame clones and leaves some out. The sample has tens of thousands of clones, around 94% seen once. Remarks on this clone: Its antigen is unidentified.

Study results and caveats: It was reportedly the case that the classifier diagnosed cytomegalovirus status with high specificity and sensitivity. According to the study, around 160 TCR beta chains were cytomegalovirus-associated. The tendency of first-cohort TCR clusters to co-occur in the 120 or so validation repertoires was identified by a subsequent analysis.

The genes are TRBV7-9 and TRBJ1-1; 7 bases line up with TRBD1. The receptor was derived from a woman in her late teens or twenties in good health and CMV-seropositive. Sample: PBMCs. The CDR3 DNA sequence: TGTGCCAGCAGCCCCCCCGGGACAGCCTTGAACACTGAAGCTTTCTTT. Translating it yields CASSPPGTALNTEAFF.